The next 26 T cell receptor beta chains were all read from a single sample in a study of cytomegalovirus exposure and HLA in healthy donors. Produced via immunoSEQ multiplex PCR; TCRdb's table is partial and in-frame only. The table has around 65,000 clones, over 90% seen once. The sample comprised PBMCs. The receptors here all came from a man younger than 35 in good health and CMV-seropositive.

The V call is TRBV6-4, the J call TRBJ2-1; 7 positions match TRBD1. This CDR3 has 13 residues. Germline V gene lookup returns CDR1 MRHNA and CDR2 SNTAGT. The V and J ends lost 6 bases and 3 bases, in that order; junction bases with no gene match: 2. The CDR3: CASSRDSYNEQFF. As DNA, the CDR3 is TGTGCCAGCAGCCGGGACAGCTACAATGAGCAGTTCTTC.

This clone was recorded only once. This sequence joins TRBV7-9 and TRBJ2-2; TRBD2 matches at 14 bases. The CDR3 extends over 15 amino acids. With 4 bases clipped from V and 10 bases from J, the junction kept 5 bases outside the gene matches. CDR1 SEHNR and CDR2 FQNEAQ come from the germline V gene (reference sequence). The CDR3 spells CASSSGLAGVEELFF. The CDR3 DNA reads as TGTGCCAGCAGCTCGGGACTAGCGGGAGTTGAGGAGCTGTTTTTT.

The chain has TRBV11-2 and TRBJ1-4, with TRBD1 identical over 7 bases. Germline V CDR1 and CDR2: SGHAT, FQNNGV. Trimming at V came to 4 bases and at J to 8 bases, leaving 10 bases not matched to a gene. This CDR3 has 15 residues. Here the CDR3 reads CASSSIQGLREKLFF. The CDR3 DNA reads as TGTGCCAGCAGCTCGATACAGGGGCTTAGGGAAAAACTGTTTTTT.

The rearrangement links TRBV6-6 to TRBJ1-3; 8 nucleotides match TRBD1. Germline CDR1 MNHNY, CDR2 SVGAGI (reference sequence). Germline trimming cut 0 bases from V and 2 bases from J; bases unmatched to any gene: 0. CDR3 length: 15 amino acids. CDR3 DNA: TGTGCCAGCAGTTACTCACAGGGGGCTGGAAACACCATATATTTT. Translated: CASSYSQGAGNTIYF.

This clone came up once. CDR3 in DNA: TGTGCCCGCGACCCGACAGGGGATAGAACTGAAGCTTTCTTT. Its translation is CARDPTGDRTEAFF. The V call is TRBV30, the J call TRBJ1-1, with 8 nucleotides matching TRBD1. CDR1 is GTSNPN, CDR2 SVGIG, per germline (reference sequence). With 8 bases clipped from V and 5 bases from J, the junction kept 13 bases outside the gene matches. The CDR3 covers 14 residues.

The CDR3 sequence is CASLGSRNYNEQFF. In DNA, the CDR3 is TGTGCCAGCTTGGGTAGCAGAAACTACAATGAGCAGTTCTTC. The chain combines TRBV6-6 with TRBJ2-1; D ambiguous. CDR1 MNHNY and CDR2 SVGAGI come from the germline V gene (reference sequence). Deletions cut 8 bases from V and 3 bases from J, with 14 bases between. The CDR3 runs 14 residues.

The V gene is TRBV7-9, the J gene TRBJ1-1; TRBD1 aligns across 8 bases. The CDR3 has 14 amino acids. Germline trimming cut 7 bases from V and 2 bases from J; bases unmatched to any gene: 6. Germline lookup yields CDR1 SEHNR and CDR2 FQNEAQ (reference sequence). CDR3 in amino acids: CASTTGGSNTEAFF. CDR3 in DNA: TGTGCCAGCACCACAGGGGGGTCCAACACTGAAGCTTTCTTT. The full variable domain, rest sourced from reference TRBV7-9 and TRBJ1-1, is DTGVSQNPRHKITKRGQNVTFRCDPISEHNRLYWYRQTLGQGPEFLTYFQNEAQLEKSRLLSDRFSAERPKGSFSTLEIQRTEQGDSAMYLCASTTGGSNTEAFFGQGTRLTVV.

The chain recombines TRBV6-1 with TRBJ2-3; possible D gene TRBD2, 6 bases. Per the germline V gene, CDR1 is MNHNS and CDR2 is SASEGT. The CDR3 totals 16 residues. V lost 2 bases and J lost 2, with 14 bases in between. The chain's CDR3 is CASSEIWDSSTDTQYF. The CDR3 coding sequence is TGTGCCAGCAGTGAAATATGGGACTCCTCCACAGATACGCAGTATTTT.

This chain uses TRBV19 with TRBJ1-2, with D possibly matching TRBD1 (5 bases). The CDR3 length is 12 residues. CDR1 and CDR2 (germline): LNHDA, SQIVND (reference sequence). With 5 bases removed from V and 5 bases from J, the gap between germline ends came to 9 bases. Here the CDR3 DNA reads TGTGCCAGTAGTTCCACAGGTTATGGCTACACCTTC. As protein: CASSSTGYGYTF. The entire variable domain, with the rest obtained from reference TRBV19 and TRBJ1-2, is as follows: DGGITQSPKYLFRKEGQNVTLSCEQNLNHDAMYWYRQDPGQGLRLIYYSQIVNDFQKGDIAEGYSVSREKKESFPLTVTSAQKNPTAFYLCASSSTGYGYTFGSGTRLTVV.

This chain uses TRBV11-2 with TRBJ1-5, with 8 positions matching TRBD1. CDR1 is SGHAT and CDR2 is FQNNGV in the germline V gene. The ends lost 5 bases at V and 3 bases at J; junction bases unmatched: 9. The CDR3 is made up of 16 amino acids. As DNA, the CDR3 is TGTGCCAGCAGCGCATCCGGGACAGGCAACAATCAGCCCCAGCATTTT. It specifies CASSASGTGNNQPQHF.

The chain couples TRBV7-3 to TRBJ1-4; 8 bases are a match to TRBD1. Germline CDR1 is SGHTA and CDR2 is FQGTGA. The CDR3 extends over 15 amino acids. Trimming at V came to 1 base and at J to 7 bases, leaving 5 bases not matched to a gene. Here the CDR3 reads CASSLISRGREKLFF. For the CDR3, the DNA is TGTGCCAGCAGCTTAATCAGCAGGGGGCGTGAAAAACTGTTTTTT.

A note on this clone: One end of the junction is discordant with germline, which a read error may explain. The chain uses TRBV10-3 and TRBJ1-4, with D unclear. The CDR3 runs to 13 residues. CDR1 is ENHRY and CDR2 is SYGVKD in the germline V gene. CDR3 amino acids: CATSSGIEEKLFF. The CDR3 DNA is TGTGCCACCAGTTCAGGTATCGAAGAAAAACTGTTTTTT.

The chain couples TRBV28 to TRBJ1-2; tentatively, D is TRBD1 (5 bases). CDR1 is MDHEN and CDR2 is SYDVKM in the germline V gene. V dropped 3 bases and J dropped 0 bases, with 20 bases sitting between them. The CDR3 totals 18 residues. The CDR3 sequence is CASSLLYGHLNSNYGYTF. The DNA for the CDR3 is TGTGCCAGCAGTTTGCTGTATGGACACCTTAACTCTAACTATGGCTACACCTTC.

This clone was recorded only once. The chain couples TRBV27 to TRBJ2-7; no clear D gene. Germline-derived CDR1 and CDR2 are MNHEY and SMNVEV (reference sequence). The V end was cut by 3 bases, the J end by 2 bases, with 8 bases between. The CDR3 extends over 13 amino acids. The CDR3: CASSFSTPYEQYF. The CDR3 bases are TGTGCCAGCAGTTTCAGTACGCCCTACGAGCAGTACTTC.

The chain joins TRBV7-6 to TRBJ1-1, with D possibly TRBD1 on 5 matching bases. Germline V lookup: CDR1 SGHVS, CDR2 FNYEAQ. The CDR3 is 12 residues long. V was pared by 5 bases and J by 1 base, with 5 bases between. The CDR3 loop is CASSTGNTEAFF. The CDR3 bases are TGTGCCAGCAGCACAGGGAACACTGAAGCTTTCTTT.

This rearrangement joins TRBV6-5 to TRBJ1-1; D might be TRBD1 (5 bases). The CDR3 loop spans 14 amino acids. Germline CDR1 reads MNHEY; CDR2 reads SVGAGI. V was cut by 8 bases and J by 4 bases, with 17 bases left in between. The CDR3 DNA follows: TGTGCCAGCGGGACGGCGCGGGGTGGCACTGAAGCTTTCTTT. It is translated as CASGTARGGTEAFF.

The chain couples TRBV7-9 to TRBJ2-5; unclear D gene. V was trimmed by 1 base and J by 1 base, leaving 10 bases between them. CDR1 is SEHNR, CDR2 FQNEAQ, per germline (reference sequence). The CDR3 spans 15 residues. CDR3 in DNA: TGTGCCAGCAGCTTAGTTGGCAATCCCCAAGAGACCCAGTACTTC. Residues: CASSLVGNPQETQYF. The full variable domain, rest sourced from reference TRBV7-9 and TRBJ2-5, is DTGVSQNPRHKITKRGQNVTFRCDPISEHNRLYWYRQTLGQGPEFLTYFQNEAQLEKSRLLSDRFSAERPKGSFSTLEIQRTEQGDSAMYLCASSLVGNPQETQYFGPGTRLLVL.

The rearrangement links TRBV7-2 to TRBJ2-3, with 10 bases aligning to TRBD2. CDR1 and CDR2 (germline): SGHTA, FQGNSA. The CDR3 is 13 residues long. After removal of 6 bases from V and 4 bases from J, the junction contained 1 base not matched to a gene. This chain's CDR3 is CASSGTSADTQYF. DNA for the CDR3: TGTGCCAGCAGTGGGACTAGCGCAGATACGCAGTATTTT. Based on the CDR3 plus reference TRBV7-2 and TRBJ2-3, the full variable domain is GAGVSQSPSNKVTEKGKDVELRCDPISGHTALYWYRQSLGQGLEFLIYFQGNSAPDKSGLPSDRFSAERTGGSVSTLTIQRTQQEDSAVYLCASSGTSADTQYFGPGTRLTVL.

This clone has just one count. The chain combines TRBV5-1 with TRBJ1-1; D is unclear. Trimming cost V 0 bases and J 0 bases, with 9 bases left between them. The CDR3 loop spans 15 amino acids. Germline V gene sequence: CDR1 SGHRS, CDR2 YFSETQ. CDR3 DNA sequence: TGCGCCAGCAGCTTGGGGGCAGGCATGAACACTGAAGCTTTCTTT. Protein: CASSLGAGMNTEAFF.

J is TRBJ2-5 and V is TRBV4-2; TRBD2 matches 8 bases. V lost 4 bases and J lost 1; bases outside the gene matches: 8. This CDR3 has 16 residues. CDR1 LGHNA and CDR2 YNFKEQ come from the germline V gene. The CDR3 protein is CASSRQTSEGQETQYF. Here the CDR3 DNA reads TGTGCCAGCAGCCGCCAGACTAGCGAGGGCCAAGAGACCCAGTACTTC.

The chain links TRBV7-8 to TRBJ1-5, with 10 bases aligning to TRBD1. CDR3 length equals 18 residues. Germline CDR1 reads SGHVS; CDR2 reads FQNEAQ. Trimming removed 5 bases from V and 2 bases from J; junction bases left unmatched: 12. The CDR3 bases are TGTGCCAGCAGCATGGACAGGGGGAGGGATATCGGCAATCAGCCCCAGCATTTT. Translation gives CASSMDRGRDIGNQPQHF. The whole variable domain, remainder taken from reference TRBV7-8 and TRBJ1-5, is GAGVSQSPRYKVAKRGQDVALRCDPISGHVSLFWYQQALGQGPEFLTYFQNEAQLDKSGLPSDRFFAERPEGSVSTLKIQRTQQEDSAVYLCASSMDRGRDIGNQPQHFGDGTRLSIL.

The rearrangement links TRBV30 to TRBJ2-7; 14 positions match TRBD2. V gave up 3 bases and J gave up 3 bases; unmatched junction bases: 4. This CDR3 region has 15 residues. Germline CDR1 GTSNPN, CDR2 SVGIG (reference sequence). CDR3 protein: CAWRGTSGSVYEQYF. Written as DNA, the CDR3 is TGTGCCTGGAGGGGGACTAGCGGGAGTGTCTACGAGCAGTACTTC.

The V and J genes are TRBV7-9 and TRBJ1-5, with TRBD1 identical over 8 bases. Germline CDR1 SEHNR, CDR2 FQNEAQ (reference sequence). The J segment lost 6 bases and the V segment lost 4 bases, leaving 11 bases of the junction unmatched. The CDR3 has 16 residues. The CDR3 bases are TGTGCCAGCAGCTCCACAGGGGGAACACAGAGTCAGCCCCAGCATTTT. Amino acid sequence: CASSSTGGTQSQPQHF.

This chain connects TRBV27 to TRBJ2-3; the match to TRBD2 covers 10 bases. The CDR3 spans 14 residues. Germline values: CDR1 MNHEY, CDR2 SMNVEV (reference sequence). Unmatched junction bases numbered 5, after V lost 6 bases and J lost 5 bases. DNA of the CDR3: TGTGCCAGCAGATCTAGCGGGAGAGTAGATACGCAGTATTTT. It encodes CASRSSGRVDTQYF.

The gene calls are TRBV15 and TRBJ2-2; no clear D. From germline, CDR1 is LNHNV and CDR2 YYDKDF (reference sequence). CDR3 length: 16 amino acids. Trimming left V 1 base short and J 0 bases short, with 9 bases between. The CDR3 DNA reads as TGTGCCACCAGCAGAGTTTCCCCCGCGAACACCGGGGAGCTGTTTTTT. This sequence encodes CATSRVSPANTGELFF. Supplemented by reference TRBV15 and TRBJ2-2, the full variable domain reads DAMVIQNPRYQVTQFGKPVTLSCSQTLNHNVMYWYQQKSSQAPKLLFHYYDKDFNNEADTPDNFQSRRPNTSFCFLDIRSPGLGDTAMYLCATSRVSPANTGELFFGEGSRLTVL.

CDR3 sequence: CASCSDRDRSLFIYEQYF. DNA for the CDR3: TGTGCCAGCTGTAGCGACCGGGACAGGAGCCTTTTTATCTACGAGCAGTACTTC. V and J are TRBV28 and TRBJ2-7; 8 nucleotides match TRBD1. Per germline, CDR1 MDHEN and CDR2 SYDVKM. Trimming removed 8 bases from V and 3 bases from J; junction bases left unmatched: 21. This CDR3 has 18 amino acids.